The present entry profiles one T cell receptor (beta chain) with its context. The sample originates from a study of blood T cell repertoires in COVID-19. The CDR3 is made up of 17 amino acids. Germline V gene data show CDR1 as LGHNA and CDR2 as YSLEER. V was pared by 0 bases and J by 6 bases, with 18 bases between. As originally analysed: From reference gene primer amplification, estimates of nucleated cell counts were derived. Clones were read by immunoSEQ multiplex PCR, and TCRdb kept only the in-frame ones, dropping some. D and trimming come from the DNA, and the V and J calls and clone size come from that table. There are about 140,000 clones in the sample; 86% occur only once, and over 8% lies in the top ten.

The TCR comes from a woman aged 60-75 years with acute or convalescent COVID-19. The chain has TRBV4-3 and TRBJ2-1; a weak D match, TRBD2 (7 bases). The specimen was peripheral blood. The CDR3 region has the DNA TGCGCCAGCAGCCAAGATGAGAGGGGGGGGGACCTCAATGAGCAGTTCTTC. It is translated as CASSQDERGGDLNEQFF.